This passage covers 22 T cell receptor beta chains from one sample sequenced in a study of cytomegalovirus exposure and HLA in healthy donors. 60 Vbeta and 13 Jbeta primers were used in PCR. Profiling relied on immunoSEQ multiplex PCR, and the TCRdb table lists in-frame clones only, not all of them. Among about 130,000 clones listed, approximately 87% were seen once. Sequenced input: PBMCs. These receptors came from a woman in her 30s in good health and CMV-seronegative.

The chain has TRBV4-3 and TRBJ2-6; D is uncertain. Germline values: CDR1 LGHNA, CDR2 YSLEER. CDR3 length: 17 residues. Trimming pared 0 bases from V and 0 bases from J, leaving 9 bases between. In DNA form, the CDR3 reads TGCGCCAGCAGCCAAGATTTTTTCCGCTCTGGGGCCAACGTCCTGACTTTC. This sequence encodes CASSQDFFRSGANVLTF.

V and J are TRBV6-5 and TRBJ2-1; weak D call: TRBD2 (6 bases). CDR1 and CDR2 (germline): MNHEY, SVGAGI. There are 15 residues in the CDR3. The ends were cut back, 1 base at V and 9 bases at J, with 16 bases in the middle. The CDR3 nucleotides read TGTGCCAGCAGTTACTATACGGGAGTGGGCATTGAGCAGTTCTTC. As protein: CASSYYTGVGIEQFF.

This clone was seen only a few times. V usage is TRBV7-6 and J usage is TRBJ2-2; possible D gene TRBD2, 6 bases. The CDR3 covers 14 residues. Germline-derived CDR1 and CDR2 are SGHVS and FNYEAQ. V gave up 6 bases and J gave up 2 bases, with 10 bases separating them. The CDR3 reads CASRASVNTGELFF. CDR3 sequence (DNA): TGTGCCAGCAGGGCTAGCGTTAACACCGGGGAGCTGTTTTTT.

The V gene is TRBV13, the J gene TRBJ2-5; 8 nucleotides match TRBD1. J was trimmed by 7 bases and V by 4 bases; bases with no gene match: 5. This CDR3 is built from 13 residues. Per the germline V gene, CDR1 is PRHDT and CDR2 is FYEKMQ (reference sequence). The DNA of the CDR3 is TGTGCCAGCAGCTCTCGACAGGGGACGACCCAGTACTTC. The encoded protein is CASSSRQGTTQYF.

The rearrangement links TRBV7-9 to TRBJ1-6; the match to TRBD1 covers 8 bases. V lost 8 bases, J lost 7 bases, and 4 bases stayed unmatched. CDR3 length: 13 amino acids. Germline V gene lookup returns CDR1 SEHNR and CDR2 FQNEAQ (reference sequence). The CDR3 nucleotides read TGTGCCAGCCGGACAGGGACGAATTCACCCCTCCACTTT. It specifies CASRTGTNSPLHF.

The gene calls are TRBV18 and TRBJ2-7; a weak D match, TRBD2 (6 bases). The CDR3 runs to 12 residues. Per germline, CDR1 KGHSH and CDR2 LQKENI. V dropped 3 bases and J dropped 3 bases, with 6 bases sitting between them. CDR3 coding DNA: TGTGCCAGCTCACCGGGAGGCTACGAGCAGTACTTC. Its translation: CASSPGGYEQYF.

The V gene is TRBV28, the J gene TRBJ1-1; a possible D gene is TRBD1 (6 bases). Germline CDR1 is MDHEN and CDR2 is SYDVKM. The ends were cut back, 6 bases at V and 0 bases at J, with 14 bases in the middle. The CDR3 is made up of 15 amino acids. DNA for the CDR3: TGTGCCAGCAGAACAGGGACGTCTATGAACACTGAAGCTTTCTTT. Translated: CASRTGTSMNTEAFF. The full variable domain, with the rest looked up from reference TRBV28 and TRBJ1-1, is DVKVTQSSRYLVKRTGEKVFLECVQDMDHENMFWYRQDPGLGLRLIYFSYDVKMKEKGDIPEGYSVSREKKERFSLILESASTNQTSMYLCASRTGTSMNTEAFFGQGTRLTVV.

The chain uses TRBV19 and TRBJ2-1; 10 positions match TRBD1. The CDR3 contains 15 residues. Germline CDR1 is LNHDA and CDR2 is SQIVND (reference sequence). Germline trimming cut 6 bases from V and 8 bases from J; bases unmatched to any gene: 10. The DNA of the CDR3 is TGTGCCAGTAGGCCGTCGACAGGGGGCTATTATGAGCAGTTCTTC. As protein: CASRPSTGGYYEQFF.

The CDR3 DNA sequence: TGCGCCAGCAGCCAAGAAAATCTCTTAACTCATTATGGCTACACCTTC. This codes for CASSQENLLTHYGYTF. The rearrangement links TRBV4-3 to TRBJ1-2, with D unclear. The CDR3 has 16 residues. The V gene lost 0 bases and the J gene lost 5 bases, with 16 bases spanning the gap. Germline V gives CDR1 LGHNA, CDR2 YSLEER.

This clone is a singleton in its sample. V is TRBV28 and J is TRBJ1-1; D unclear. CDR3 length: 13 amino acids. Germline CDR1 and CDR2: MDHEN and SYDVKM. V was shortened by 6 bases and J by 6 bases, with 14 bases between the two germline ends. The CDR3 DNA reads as TGTGCCAGCAGCCGTAAGCCAGGCGCTGAAGCTTTCTTT. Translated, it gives CASSRKPGAEAFF.

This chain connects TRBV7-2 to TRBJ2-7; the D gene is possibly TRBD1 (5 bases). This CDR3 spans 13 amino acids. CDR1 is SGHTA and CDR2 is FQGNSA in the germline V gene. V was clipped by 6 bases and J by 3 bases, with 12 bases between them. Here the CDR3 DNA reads TGTGCCAGCAGTCGCCCAGGGATCTACGAGCAGTACTTC. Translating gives CASSRPGIYEQYF. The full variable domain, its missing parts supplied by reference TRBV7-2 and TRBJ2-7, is GAGVSQSPSNKVTEKGKDVELRCDPISGHTALYWYRQSLGQGLEFLIYFQGNSAPDKSGLPSDRFSAERTGGSVSTLTIQRTQQEDSAVYLCASSRPGIYEQYFGPGTRLTVT.

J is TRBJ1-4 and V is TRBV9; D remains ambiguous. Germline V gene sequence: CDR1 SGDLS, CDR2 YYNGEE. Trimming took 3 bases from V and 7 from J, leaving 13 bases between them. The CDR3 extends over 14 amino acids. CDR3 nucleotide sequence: TGTGCCAGCAGCGGAGGGCCGGGAGGTGAAAAACTGTTTTTT. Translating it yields CASSGGPGGEKLFF.

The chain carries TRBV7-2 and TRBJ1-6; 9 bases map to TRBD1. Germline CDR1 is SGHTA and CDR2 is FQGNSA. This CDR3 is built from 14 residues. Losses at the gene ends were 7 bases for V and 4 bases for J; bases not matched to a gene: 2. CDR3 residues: CASNRGHYNSPLHF. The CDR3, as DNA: TGTGCCAGCAACAGGGGGCATTATAATTCACCCCTCCACTTT.

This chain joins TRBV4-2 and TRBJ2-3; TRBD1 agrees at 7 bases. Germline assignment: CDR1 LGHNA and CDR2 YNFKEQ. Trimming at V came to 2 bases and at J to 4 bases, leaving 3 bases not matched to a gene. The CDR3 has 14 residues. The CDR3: CASSQNRGSDTQYF. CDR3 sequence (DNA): TGTGCCAGCAGCCAAAACAGGGGATCAGATACGCAGTATTTT.

The CDR3: CASSQAGTGSRPQHF. The CDR3, as DNA: TGTGCCAGTAGTCAGGCCGGGACAGGGAGCCGGCCCCAGCATTTT. This chain joins TRBV19 and TRBJ1-5; 9 bases fit TRBD1. There are 15 residues in the CDR3. The V gene end was trimmed by 5 bases and the J gene end by 9 bases; junction bases not matched to a gene: 11. Per germline, CDR1 LNHDA and CDR2 SQIVND (reference sequence).

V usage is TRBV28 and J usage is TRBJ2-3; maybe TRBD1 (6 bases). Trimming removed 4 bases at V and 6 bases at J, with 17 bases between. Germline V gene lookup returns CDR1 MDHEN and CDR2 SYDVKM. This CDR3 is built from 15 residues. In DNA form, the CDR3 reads TGTGCCAGCAGTTCCCCAAACGGACAGTCTGATACGCAGTATTTT. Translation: CASSSPNGQSDTQYF.

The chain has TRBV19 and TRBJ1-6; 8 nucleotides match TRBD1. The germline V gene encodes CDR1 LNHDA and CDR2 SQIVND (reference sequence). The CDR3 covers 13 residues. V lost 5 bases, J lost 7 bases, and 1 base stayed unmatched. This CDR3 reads CASSWDRNSPLHF. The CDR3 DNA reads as TGTGCCAGTAGTTGGGACAGGAATTCACCCCTCCACTTT.

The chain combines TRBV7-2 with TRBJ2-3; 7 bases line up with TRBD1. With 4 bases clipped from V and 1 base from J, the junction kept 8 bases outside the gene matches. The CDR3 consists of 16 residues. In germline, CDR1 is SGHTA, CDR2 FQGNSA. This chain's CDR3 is CASSSQGQFGTDTQYF. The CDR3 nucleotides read TGTGCCAGCAGCTCGCAGGGACAGTTCGGCACAGATACGCAGTATTTT. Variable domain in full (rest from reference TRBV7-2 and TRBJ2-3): GAGVSQSPSNKVTEKGKDVELRCDPISGHTALYWYRQSLGQGLEFLIYFQGNSAPDKSGLPSDRFSAERTGGSVSTLTIQRTQQEDSAVYLCASSSQGQFGTDTQYFGPGTRLTVL.

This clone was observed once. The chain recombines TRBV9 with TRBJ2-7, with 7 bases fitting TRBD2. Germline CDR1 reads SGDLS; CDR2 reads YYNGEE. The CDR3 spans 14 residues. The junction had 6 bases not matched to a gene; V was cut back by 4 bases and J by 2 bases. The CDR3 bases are TGTGCCAGCAGCCAGTGGGGGGGGGCCTACGAGCAGTACTTC. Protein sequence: CASSQWGGAYEQYF.

CDR3 protein: CASSQGLAINEQYF. The CDR3 DNA reads as TGTGCCAGCAGCCAGGGACTAGCTATCAACGAGCAGTACTTC. The chain links TRBV5-6 to TRBJ2-7; TRBD2 matches 9 bases. The germline V gene encodes CDR1 SGHDT and CDR2 YYEEEE. CDR3 length: 14 residues. The V segment lost 4 bases and the J segment 5 bases; nucleotides outside the gene matches: 7.

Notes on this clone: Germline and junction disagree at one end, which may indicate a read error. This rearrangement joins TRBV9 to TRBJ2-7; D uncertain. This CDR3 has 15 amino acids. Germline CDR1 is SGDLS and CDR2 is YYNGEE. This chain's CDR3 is CASSASPSNSCEQYF. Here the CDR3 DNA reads TGTGCCAGCAGCGCCTCGCCGAGCAACTCCTGCGAGCAGTACTTC.

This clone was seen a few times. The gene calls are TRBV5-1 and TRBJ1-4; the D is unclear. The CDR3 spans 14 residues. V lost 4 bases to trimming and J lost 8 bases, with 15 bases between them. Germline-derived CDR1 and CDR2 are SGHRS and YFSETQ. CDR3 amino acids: CASSGGTNREKLFF. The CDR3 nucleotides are TGCGCCAGCAGCGGCGGAACAAACCGGGAAAAACTGTTTTTT.